Listed below are T cell receptor beta chains from one sample, sequenced in a study of blood T cell repertoires in COVID-19. Sequencing used immunoSEQ multiplex PCR; TCRdb keeps in-frame clones, though not all of them. The profile shows about 80,000 clones, approximately 76% of them singletons. Sequenced material: peripheral blood. Source of these receptors: a man aged 70-80 years with active or convalescent COVID-19. Each CDR3 is given with its conserved first and last residue. The D gene is left open where the match is weak. Some rows mark clone size as missing; the rest say once, few, many or name a class of expanded clone.

size	V	J	D	DNA	CDR3
-	TRBV5-1	TRBJ2-5	-	TGCGCCAGCAGCCAAAAACTCGGGGGAGAGACCCAGTACTTC	CASSQKLGGETQYF
-	TRBV6-5	TRBJ1-1	TRBD1	TGTGCCAGCGAGGGACAGGGGAACACTGAAGCTTTCTTT	CASEGQGNTEAFF
once	TRBV5-5	TRBJ2-2	TRBD1	TGTGCCAGCAGCGGGACAGGGATGGCCGGGGAGCTGTTTTTT	CASSGTGMAGELFF
-	TRBV2	TRBJ2-3	-	TGTGCCAGCAGTGAACAGGGGCCCCGGGGAGATACGCAGTATTTT	CASSEQGPRGDTQYF
-	TRBV6-5	TRBJ1-3	TRBD1	TGTGCCAGCAGTTTGACAGGGGCCGGAAACACCATATATTTT	CASSLTGAGNTIYF
-	TRBV19	TRBJ1-2	-	TGTGCCAGTACCATAAGGGGGAATAACTATGGCTACACCTTC	CASTIRGNNYGYTF
once	TRBV29-1	TRBJ2-7	-	TGCAGCGTTGAAGGGGGGACACTCCTCAACGAGCAGTACTTC	CSVEGGTLLNEQYF
-	TRBV5-1	TRBJ2-5	-	TGCGCCAGCAGCTTGGTAGGGGGGGTAGGAGAGACCCAGTACTTC	CASSLVGGVGETQYF
-	TRBV4-1	TRBJ2-3	TRBD1	TGCGCCAGCAGCCCCCCCAGGGGGACGGCGCAGTATTTT	CASSPPRGTAQYF
-	TRBV28	TRBJ1-6	-	TGTGCCAGCAGTTCCAGCTCCTATAATTCACCCCTCCACTTT	CASSSSSYNSPLHF
-	TRBV28	TRBJ1-5	-	TGTGCCACCAACCACGGGATTGGGTCAGGAAGCAATCAGCCCCAGCATTTT	CATNHGIGSGSNQPQHF
-	TRBV12-5	TRBJ1-1	TRBD1	TGTGCTAGTGGCCCGGGACAGACGAACACTGAAGCTTTCTTT	CASGPGQTNTEAFF
-	TRBV6-5	TRBJ2-7	-	TGTGCCAGCATGCAGGGTCCAAGGGGGTTCTACGAGCAGTACTTC	CASMQGPRGFYEQYF
-	TRBV4-1	TRBJ1-2	-	TGCGCCAGCAGCCCACAAGGACAGAACTATGGCTACACCTTC	CASSPQGQNYGYTF
-	TRBV19	TRBJ2-5	-	TGTGCCAGTAGTTTGTCCAGGGGATCGGTGAAGACCCAGTACTTC	CASSLSRGSVKTQYF
-	TRBV7-2	TRBJ2-5	-	TGTGCCAGCAGCTTCAACGGACTACAACAAGAGACCCAGTACTTC	CASSFNGLQQETQYF
-	TRBV10-1	TRBJ2-1	TRBD2	TGCGCCAGCAGTATAGCGGGGAATGAGCAGTTCTTC	CASSIAGNEQFF
-	TRBV2	TRBJ2-6	TRBD2	TGTGCCAGCAGTGTCAGCGGGGGTTTCTTGGCCAACGTCCTGACTTTC	CASSVSGGFLANVLTF
-	TRBV5-1	TRBJ1-2	TRBD1	TGCGCCAGCAGCTGGGGAGACAGGGGGACCTATAATGGCTACACCTTC	CASSWGDRGTYNGYTF
-	TRBV6-6	TRBJ1-5	TRBD1	TGTGCCAGCAGGCCCGGACAGGCTATTACATATCCCCAGCATTTT	CASRPGQAITYPQHF
few	TRBV6-5	TRBJ1-4	TRBD1	TGTGCCAGCAGCGCAGGGGGGCACAATGAAAAACTGTTTTTT	CASSAGGHNEKLFF
once	TRBV6-1	TRBJ1-4	-	TGTGCCAGCAGTGCTCGGGGCGGCGGGGGGTTGGCAACTAATGAAAAACTGTTTTTT	CASSARGGGGLATNEKLFF
few	TRBV6-5	TRBJ1-4	-	TGTGCCAGCAGCCCCCGGGGAGGGGGGACTGAAAAACTGTTTTTT	CASSPRGGGTEKLFF
many	TRBV5-1	TRBJ2-2	-	TGCGCCAGCAGCTTGGCCAGGGTGCTCGCCGGGGAGCTGTTTTTT	CASSLARVLAGELFF
-	TRBV3-1/TRBV3-2	TRBJ2-3	TRBD1	TGTGCCAGCAGCCAAAGACTACAGGGGGCTATAGATACGCAGTATTTT	CASSQRLQGAIDTQYF
-	TRBV11-2	TRBJ1-6	-	TGTGCCAGCAGCTTCGGAGGTAGCAATTCACCCCTCCACTTT	CASSFGGSNSPLHF
-	TRBV4-1	TRBJ2-1	-	TGCGCCAGCAGCCAGGCCTCCTACTCGGTGCGGGACAATGAGCAGTTCTTC	CASSQASYSVRDNEQFF
-	TRBV28	TRBJ1-5	-	TGTGCCAGCGTCTTAGGGGGGGTTTTTTTGAGCAATCAGCCCCAGCATTTT	CASVLGGVFLSNQPQHF
few	TRBV28	TRBJ1-1	-	TGTGCCAGCAGCCCACGGGGGGGGCCCACTGAAGCTTTCTTT	CASSPRGGPTEAFF
-	TRBV5-5	TRBJ2-6	-	TGTGCCAGCAGCAGAACCCAACAGGGTCTCACTGGGGCCAACGTCCTGACTTTC	CASSRTQQGLTGANVLTF
few	TRBV9	TRBJ2-7	TRBD1	TGTGCCAGCAGCCCTACAGGGGGGCACTACGAGCAGTACTTC	CASSPTGGHYEQYF
few	TRBV4-1	TRBJ2-2	-	TGCGCCAGCAGCCAAGACAGGGGTCCCGGGGAGCTGTTTTTT	CASSQDRGPGELFF
-	TRBV4-1	TRBJ2-1	-	TGCGCCAGCAGCCAAGACCCTCGACAGGCCCGTATCAATGAGCAGTTCTTC	CASSQDPRQARINEQFF
-	TRBV6-5	TRBJ1-2	-	TGTGCCAGCAGTCCCGAGCGGGGGAATGGCTACACCTTC	CASSPERGNGYTF
-	TRBV7-2	TRBJ2-7	-	TGTGCCAGCAGCTCTCCTGGACTGGGCGAGCAGTACTTC	CASSSPGLGEQYF
-	TRBV3-1/TRBV3-2	TRBJ1-4	-	TGTGCCACCGGGAGCGGGGTGGAAGAAAAACTGTTTTTT	CATGSGVEEKLFF